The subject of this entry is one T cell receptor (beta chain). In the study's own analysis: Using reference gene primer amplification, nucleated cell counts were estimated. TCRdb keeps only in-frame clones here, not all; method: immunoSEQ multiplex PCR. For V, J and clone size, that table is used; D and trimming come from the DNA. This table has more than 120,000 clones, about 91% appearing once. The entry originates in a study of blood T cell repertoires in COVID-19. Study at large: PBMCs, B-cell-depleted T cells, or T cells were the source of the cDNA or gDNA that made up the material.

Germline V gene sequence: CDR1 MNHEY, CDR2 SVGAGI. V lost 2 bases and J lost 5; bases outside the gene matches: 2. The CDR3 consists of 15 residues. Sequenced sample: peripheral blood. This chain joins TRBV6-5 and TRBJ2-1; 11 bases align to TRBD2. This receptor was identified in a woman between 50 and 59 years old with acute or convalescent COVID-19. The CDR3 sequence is CASSYRGLADNEQFF. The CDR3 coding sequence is TGTGCCAGCAGTTACCGGGGACTAGCGGACAATGAGCAGTTCTTC.